This TCR beta chain was sequenced for a study of blood T cell repertoires in COVID-19. The CDR3 contains 15 residues. The J segment lost 8 bases and the V segment lost 7 bases, leaving 10 bases of the junction unmatched. CDR1 is SGHVS and CDR2 is FQNEAQ in the germline V gene. Assay: immunoSEQ multiplex PCR; the TCRdb copy retains only in-frame clones and omits some. Found here are about 290,000 clones, 75% to 90% of them singletons; the top ten hold 3%. The chain combines TRBV7-8 with TRBJ1-6, with 8 bases lining up with TRBD1. Sample: peripheral blood. The sequence was collected from a woman aged 25 to 39 with active or convalescent COVID-19. The CDR3: CASTVRTGSDSPLHF. The CDR3, as DNA: TGTGCCAGCACCGTACGGACAGGGTCGGATTCACCCCTCCACTTT.